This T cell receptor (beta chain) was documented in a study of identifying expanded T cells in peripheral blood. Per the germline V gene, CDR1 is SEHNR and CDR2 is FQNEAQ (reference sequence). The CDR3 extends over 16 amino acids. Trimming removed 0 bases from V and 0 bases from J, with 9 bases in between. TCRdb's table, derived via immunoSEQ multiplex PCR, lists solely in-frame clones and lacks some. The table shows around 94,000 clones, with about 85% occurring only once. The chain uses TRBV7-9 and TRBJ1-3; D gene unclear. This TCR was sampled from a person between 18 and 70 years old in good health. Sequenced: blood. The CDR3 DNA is TGTGCCAGCAGCTTAGCGGGCAGTTACTCTGGAAACACCATATATTTT. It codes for CASSLAGSYSGNTIYF.